A single sample is the source of the 3 T cell receptor beta chains below, sequenced in a study of blood T cell repertoires in COVID-19. The data were produced by immunoSEQ multiplex PCR, yet TCRdb's version contains in-frame clones alone and is incomplete. Here the sample spans about 89,000 clones, over 70% being singletons. Sequencing input: peripheral blood. The receptors were sampled from a woman aged 80 or over with acute or convalescent COVID-19.

This clone was found once. The chain joins TRBV24-1 to TRBJ1-1; D perhaps matches TRBD1 (5 bases). CDR3 length: 15 residues. Trimming removed 4 bases at V and 0 bases at J, with 11 bases between. Germline CDR1 reads KGHDR; CDR2 reads SFDVKD. For the CDR3, the DNA is TGTGCCACCAGTGAGGGGGGGAGTATGAACACTGAAGCTTTCTTT. Translation gives CATSEGGSMNTEAFF.

This sequence joins TRBV19 and TRBJ1-5; D remains unclear. V lost 4 bases, J lost 9 bases, and 19 bases lay in between. The CDR3 is 15 residues long. Germline V gene sequence: CDR1 LNHDA, CDR2 SQIVND (reference sequence). The CDR3 sequence: CASSRSSREGGPQHF. The CDR3 DNA is TGTGCCAGTAGTAGGTCTTCCCGGGAGGGCGGGCCCCAGCATTTT.

The genes are TRBV5-1 and TRBJ2-3; D perhaps matches TRBD2 (6 bases). The CDR3 consists of 15 residues. Trimming removed 1 base from V and 13 bases from J, with 22 bases in between. Looked up from germline, CDR1 is SGHRS and CDR2 is YFSETQ. The CDR3 reads CASSLNAGTVQREYF. DNA for the CDR3: TGCGCCAGCAGCTTGAACGCGGGGACGGTTCAGCGGGAGTATTTT.